This TCR beta chain is drawn from a study of T-cell memory formation after mild COVID-19. About the research overall: TCR clusters were mostly donor specific.

TCRdb fed the 5' RACE reads into MiXCR, producing one record per CDR3 protein. Of roughly 130,000 distinct CDR3 sequences in the sample, roughly 15% are singletons; the top ten hold over 11%. In its sample, this clonotype was seen a few times. The CDR3 has 15 residues. Trimming took 0 bases from V and 6 from J; bases not matched to a gene: 2. Germline CDR1 reads MRHNA; CDR2 reads SNTAGT. The receptor's source is an adult woman who had mild COVID-19 (a few samples of this study predate the infection). Cell type and time point are not known. The chain uses TRBV6-4 and TRBJ2-2; 9 nucleotides line up with TRBD2. Sequencing was performed on PBMCs or a T cell subset sorted from them (not recorded which). The CDR3 bases are TGTGCCAGCAGTGACTCGGCGGGAGGGCCCGGGGAGCTGTTTTTT. Translating it yields CASSDSAGGPGELFF.